These T cell receptor beta chains were read from a single sample in a study of molecular identifiers for immune sequencing clone quantification. Using its own MiXCR run on the PCR reads, TCRdb lists one record per CDR3 protein. There are about 640,000 distinct CDR3 sequences in the sample; 15% to 20% occur only once, and roughly 0.83% lies in the top ten. Sequencing was carried out using naive CD8+ T cells from blood, with Jurkat cell RNA spiked in. These receptors were collected from a human donor in good health. Some libraries in this study had Jurkat cell RNA spiked in. The CDR3 runs from the conserved cysteine through the conserved F or W. The D gene is left open where the match is weak. Clone size, where shown, is once, few, many, or a class for clones that have expanded.

V	size	D	J	CDR3	DNA
TRBV6-1	few	.	TRBJ2-7	CASREQGFAHEQYF	TGTGCCAGCAGAGAACAAGGGTTTGCCCACGAGCAGTACTTC
TRBV13	few	.	TRBJ1-2	CASSLGSSFQGYTF	TGTGCCAGCAGCTTAGGCAGCAGTTTTCAAGGCTACACCTTC
TRBV7-2	.	TRBD1	TRBJ2-7	CASSLDRDRSSYEQYF	TGTGCCAGCAGCTTAGACCGGGACAGGAGCTCCTACGAGCAGTACTTC
TRBV2	.	TRBD2	TRBJ2-7	CASSEADPRTSGAYEQYF	TGTGCCAGCAGTGAAGCCGACCCCCGGACTAGCGGGGCCTACGAGCAGTACTTC
TRBV19	many	TRBD2	TRBJ2-7	CASSISGGTEQYF	TGTGCCAGTAGTATTTCGGGGGGGACGGAGCAGTACTTC
TRBV5-1	many	.	TRBJ2-3	CASSFGTANTDTQYF	TGCGCCAGCAGCTTCGGGACGGCCAACACAGATACGCAGTATTTT
TRBV7-9	many	TRBD1	TRBJ2-7	CASSPFGQGHYEQYF	TGTGCCAGCAGCCCCTTCGGACAGGGGCACTACGAGCAGTACTTC
TRBV20-1	many	.	TRBJ2-7	CSARDRVGYEQYF	TGCAGTGCTAGAGACAGGGTGGGGTACGAGCAGTACTTC
TRBV20-1	.	.	TRBJ1-1	CSAGTPGAVTEAFF	TGCAGTGCTGGAACCCCGGGAGCTGTCACTGAAGCTTTCTTT
TRBV27	many	.	TRBJ2-3	CASSLWAGVSTDTQYF	TGTGCCAGCAGTTTATGGGCAGGCGTTAGCACAGATACGCAGTATTTT
TRBV7-9	few	.	TRBJ2-1	CASSSLQNEQFF	TGTGCCAGCAGCTCCCTACAGAATGAGCAGTTCTTC
TRBV2	many	.	TRBJ1-5	CASSEGLTDYSQPQHF	TGTGCCAGCAGTGAGGGTTTAACAGACTATTCTCAGCCCCAGCATTTT
TRBV5-6	many	.	TRBJ2-2	CASSLWDTLPGELFF	TGTGCCAGCAGCTTGTGGGATACCCTCCCCGGGGAGCTGTTTTTT
TRBV12-3/TRBV12-4	many	.	TRBJ2-5	CASRPGPGETQYF	TGTGCCAGCAGACCCGGACCAGGGGAGACCCAGTACTTC
TRBV7-8	many	.	TRBJ1-2	CASSLAKRGGDGYTF	TGTGCCAGCAGCTTAGCAAAGAGGGGTGGGGACGGCTACACCTTC
TRBV20-1	.	TRBD1	TRBJ2-7	CSARRPGQGFHEQYF	TGCAGTGCTAGACGACCCGGACAGGGCTTCCACGAGCAGTACTTC
TRBV6-5	many	TRBD1	TRBJ2-3	CASSLDRAGTQYF	TGTGCCAGCAGCCTGGACAGGGCGGGTACGCAGTATTTT
TRBV27	.	.	TRBJ2-3	CASSLSNAVWTDTQYF	TGTGCCAGCAGTTTATCTAACGCTGTATGGACAGATACGCAGTATTTT
TRBV29-1	many	TRBD2	TRBJ2-1	CSVAGTSGGYNEQFF	TGCAGCGTCGCCGGGACTAGCGGGGGGTACAATGAGCAGTTCTTC
TRBV7-6	.	.	TRBJ1-3	CASSLEAWGTGYTIYF	TGTGCCAGCAGCTTAGAGGCTTGGGGGACTGGATACACCATATATTTT
TRBV5-6	many	TRBD1	TRBJ2-5	CASSWNYRGSQETQYF	TGTGCCAGCAGCTGGAACTACAGGGGCTCCCAAGAGACCCAGTACTTC
TRBV29-1	many	TRBD2	TRBJ2-7	CSVAGLDYEQYF	TGCAGCGTTGCGGGACTAGACTACGAGCAGTACTTC
TRBV10-3	many	.	TRBJ2-7	CAISESSYEQYF	TGTGCCATCAGTGAGTCTTCCTACGAGCAGTACTTC
TRBV7-8	few	.	TRBJ2-2	CASSPTPGELFF	TGTGCCAGCAGCCCAACACCCGGGGAGCTGTTTTTT
TRBV27	.	TRBD2	TRBJ2-1	CASSFYLAGGPTYNEQFF	TGTGCCAGCAGTTTCTATCTAGCGGGAGGGCCCACATACAATGAGCAGTTCTTC
TRBV28	.	.	TRBJ1-2	CASSDRDTNYGYTF	TGTGCCAGCAGCGATAGGGACACCAACTATGGCTACACCTTC
TRBV30	many	TRBD1	TRBJ2-7	CAWRDKQGRSYEQYF	TGTGCCTGGAGGGATAAACAGGGGCGCTCCTACGAGCAGTACTTC
TRBV12-3/TRBV12-4	many	.	TRBJ2-2	CASSSPLHTGELFF	TGTGCCAGCAGTTCGCCCCTCCACACCGGGGAGCTGTTTTTT
TRBV19	.	TRBD2	TRBJ2-1	CASSMSGGANEQFF	TGTGCCAGTAGTATGAGCGGGGGGGCCAATGAGCAGTTCTTC
TRBV12-3/TRBV12-4	many	.	TRBJ2-7	CASSLGTSEQYF	TGTGCCAGCAGCCTAGGGACCAGCGAGCAGTACTTC
TRBV28	many	.	TRBJ1-1	CASSFSPNWAEAFF	TGTGCCAGCAGTTTTTCCCCTAATTGGGCTGAAGCTTTCTTT
TRBV2	few	.	TRBJ2-3	CASMPRRDGTDTQYF	TGTGCCAGCATGCCCCGGCGGGACGGCACAGATACGCAGTATTTT
TRBV29-1	many	.	TRBJ2-2	CSVEDRGRTNTGELFF	TGCAGCGTTGAAGATAGGGGACGGACCAACACCGGGGAGCTGTTTTTT
TRBV7-9	many	.	TRBJ2-7	CASSNAGSVGEQYF	TGTGCCAGCAGCAACGCGGGGTCAGTTGGAGAGCAGTACTTC
TRBV19	.	TRBD2	TRBJ2-7	CASSIASGGHGGPYEQYF	TGTGCCAGTAGTATAGCTAGCGGGGGGCACGGGGGTCCCTACGAGCAGTACTTC
TRBV7-6	.	.	TRBJ2-7	CARSFRQNYEQYF	TGTGCCCGCAGCTTTAGACAGAACTACGAGCAGTACTTC
TRBV5-6	many	.	TRBJ2-7	CASSSPGVRVYEQYF	TGTGCCAGCAGCTCCCCCGGGGTAAGGGTCTACGAGCAGTACTTC
TRBV20-1	many	TRBD1	TRBJ2-7	CSASQGDFLEQYF	TGCAGTGCTAGCCAGGGGGATTTCTTGGAGCAGTACTTC
TRBV5-1	.	.	TRBJ2-5	CVSSHEETQYF	TGCGTCAGCAGCCATGAAGAGACCCAGTACTTC
TRBV11-3	few	.	TRBJ1-1	CASSPRAGANTEAFF	TGTGCCAGCAGCCCTAGGGCGGGGGCCAACACTGAAGCTTTCTTT
TRBV28	.	TRBD1	TRBJ2-3	CASSNRGHSSFPSTDTQYF	TGTGCCAGCAGCAACAGGGGGCACTCTTCCTTCCCTAGCACAGATACGCAGTATTTT
TRBV4-1	.	.	TRBJ2-7	CASSQGVPGMGLRGEQYF	TGCGCCAGCAGCCAAGGTGTCCCCGGGATGGGACTTAGGGGCGAGCAGTACTTC
TRBV9	many	.	TRBJ1-1	CASSVAPGEETEAFF	TGTGCCAGCAGCGTAGCTCCAGGGGAGGAAACTGAAGCTTTCTTT
TRBV10-3	many	TRBD2	TRBJ2-5	CAISEQREGASTQYF	TGTGCCATCAGTGAGCAGCGGGAGGGTGCATCGACCCAGTACTTC